Sequencing of this T cell receptor beta chain was carried out in a study of blood T cell repertoires in COVID-19 (dated by TCRdb to the early 2020s). Regarding the study in general: Collaborator samples came from the United States, Italy and Spain and covered acute and convalescent phases of COVID-19. A de-identified subject ID, COVID-19 status, age in years and sex were almost always included in the sample metadata. The repertoires were made available in a free public database intended to serve as a resource for research on the immune response to SARS-CoV-2. Where available, HLA class I and class II types were obtained from metadata supplied by the sample provider rather than from assay-based typing. The samples were drawn from two sources: the first 160 participants of the ongoing ImmuneRACE study, and 1,000 to 1,500 subjects contributed by 6 global collaborators. The material from the prospective study consisted of cDNA or gDNA derived from T cells, B-cell-depleted T cells, or PBMCs. The dataset comprised deeply sampled blood TCRbeta repertoires from subjects exposed to, actively infected with, or recovered from COVID-19. The full study reports these points: How much clinical and demographic metadata was included differed by source and by participant, and the metadata was provided uncurated.

Whole blood was collected in K2EDTA tubes by collaborating institutions according to the institutions' own protocols. For TCRbeta analysis, collaborators shipped samples in one of three forms: frozen whole blood, isolated PBMCs, or DNA extracted from either of those sample types. The immunoSEQ Assay, a bias-controlled multiplex PCR, was used to amplify TCRbeta CDR3 regions from genomic DNA. Per the source publication's procedure: Nucleated cell counts per sample were estimated from amplification of reference gene primers within the assay. Sequence reads were collapsed and filtered to measure the absolute abundance of every unique TCRbeta CDR3 rearrangement. For each sample, productive Simpson clonality was calculated by taking the square root of Simpson's diversity index across productive rearrangements. The table comes from immuneACCESS by way of TCRdb, which keeps in-frame sequences with V and J called. Part of the clones is missing from these tables; in studies checked, under half for an unresolved V gene and the rest for unknown reasons. Clone size and V and J calls were adopted from that table, with D and trimming inferred from the DNA. This sample comprises about 270,000 clones, approximately 81% of them detected only once. About 3.4% of the sample rests with the top ten.

Taken from cysteine to phenylalanine, the CDR3 has 16 residues. Only the CDR3 part of the read is kept: 48 bases, read in frame from the first base. The germline V gene (reference sequence) specifies SEHNR as CDR1 and FQNEAQ as CDR2. For this chain, trimming is 5 bases at the V end and 1 base at the J end, and the number of junction bases without a gene match is 8. Worth noting for this clone: The target of this receptor is not known. No much larger clonotype is one base removed from it; base qualities were not supplied.

The rearrangement joined TRBV7-9 to TRBJ1-3; 7 nucleotides in the junction match TRBD1. The sample comprised peripheral blood. The TCR originated in a woman under 30 with acute or convalescent COVID-19. DNA sequence: TGTGCCAGCAGCGGAAACTACAGGGGTTCTGGAAACACCATATATTTT. The resulting protein is CASSGNYRGSGNTIYF.